This TCR beta chain was found in a study of neurological immune-mediated disorders. This clonotype has at least ten counts. Synthesis of cDNA used 5'RACE (with 10-nucleotide random UMIs). TCRdb recomputed calls from the 5' RACE reads with MiXCR, one row per CDR3 protein. The table lists fewer than 110,000 distinct CDR3 sequences, roughly a tenth of them singletons, with 3.1% in the top ten. Time point given: longitudinal time-point 3. 2 million PBMCs stored at -80 C were the source of the unsorted libraries. The CDR3 covers 16 residues. Germline CDR1 reads MGHRA; CDR2 reads YSYEKL. Unmatched junction bases numbered 6, after V lost 1 base and J lost 2 bases.

The sequenced material came from PBMCs. V and J are TRBV4-1 and TRBJ2-3, with 7 bases aligning to TRBD2. The receptor was derived from a female donor with HTLV-1-associated myelopathy (HAM/TSP). Here the CDR3 DNA reads TGCGCCAGCAGCCAAGGTCCTAGCGGATCCACAGATACGCAGTATTTT. Amino acid sequence: CASSQGPSGSTDTQYF.